Listed below are T cell receptor beta chains from one sample, sequenced in a study of blood T cell repertoires in COVID-19. TCRdb's copy holds only in-frame clones and misses some; the assay was immunoSEQ multiplex PCR. The repertoire consists of roughly 200,000 clones, with over 70% occurring once and the leading ten covering 8.6%. The sample taken for sequencing was peripheral blood. Every receptor here comes from a man aged 35 to 55 with active or convalescent COVID-19. Both conserved end residues are part of each CDR3. Each record gives: D gene, J gene, clone size, V gene, CDR3 DNA, CDR3 protein. A D gene is named only where the DNA matches it firmly. The size field is filled for only some rows; it gives once, few, many or a size class.

-,TRBJ1-1,-,TRBV12-5,TGTGCTAGTGGTTTGCCACATTCGAACACTGAAGCTTTCTTT,CASGLPHSNTEAFF
-,TRBJ1-6,once,TRBV3-1/TRBV3-2,TGTGCCAGCAGCCAAGGGATGGGCCCAGGATCACCCCTCCACTTT,CASSQGMGPGSPLHF
-,TRBJ1-5,-,TRBV10-2,TGCGCCAGCAGTGGCGAGGGTCACAATCAGCCCCAGCATTTT,CASSGEGHNQPQHF
-,TRBJ2-1,-,TRBV5-1,TGCGCCAGCAACAGGGGAGGTGCCAATGAGCAGTTCTTC,CASNRGGANEQFF
-,TRBJ1-5,-,TRBV5-8,TGTGCCAGCAGCTTGTGGCAAAATAGCAATCAGCCCCAGCATTTT,CASSLWQNSNQPQHF
-,TRBJ1-6,-,TRBV13,TGTGCCAGCAGCCTAGGCGGGATCTCCCTAAATTCACCCCTCCACTTT,CASSLGGISLNSPLHF
-,TRBJ1-3,-,TRBV6-5,TGTGCCAGCATGAGGGGGAGCAGAGAGGGAAACACCATATATTTT,CASMRGSREGNTIYF
TRBD2,TRBJ2-7,-,TRBV4-1,TGCGCCAGCAGCCCTCGACTAGCGGGGCCCGCGTCCTACGAGCAGTACTTC,CASSPRLAGPASYEQYF
TRBD1,TRBJ2-5,-,TRBV24-1,TGTGCCACAGCCAGTACAGGGGGCGCGATAGAGACCCAGTACTTC,CATASTGGAIETQYF
TRBD2,TRBJ2-3,-,TRBV2,TGTGCCAGCAGCAGGATGGCCGGGACTAGCGTCACAGATACGCAGTATTTT,CASSRMAGTSVTDTQYF
TRBD1,TRBJ2-7,-,TRBV11-3,TGTGCCAGCAGGTCGACAGGGAACGAGCAGTACTTC,CASRSTGNEQYF
TRBD1,TRBJ1-6,-,TRBV9,TGTGCCAGCAGTGCGGCCGGGACAGACATTTCACCCCTCCACTTT,CASSAAGTDISPLHF
TRBD2,TRBJ2-7,-,TRBV9,TGTGCCAGCAGCCCCTCGACTAGCGGGGTCTACGAGCAGTACTTC,CASSPSTSGVYEQYF
-,TRBJ2-3,-,TRBV25-1,TGTGCCAGCAGTCTTCTAGCTAGCACAGATACGCAGTATTTT,CASSLLASTDTQYF
TRBD2,TRBJ2-3,-,TRBV18,TGTGCCAGCTCACCATATCGACTAGCGGCAAGCACAGATACGCAGTATTTT,CASSPYRLAASTDTQYF
TRBD1,TRBJ2-3,-,TRBV30,TGTGCCTGGAGTGGGACAGGGGGCCGCACAGATACGCAGTATTTT,CAWSGTGGRTDTQYF
-,TRBJ1-2,-,TRBV7-2,TGTGCCAGCAGCTTACTACAGGGCGGCTATGGCTACACCTTC,CASSLLQGGYGYTF
TRBD1,TRBJ1-2,-,TRBV4-1,TGCGCCAGCAGCCCCCGACAGGGGGCTTTGTATAACTATGGCTACACCTTC,CASSPRQGALYNYGYTF
-,TRBJ1-2,-,TRBV30,TGTGCCTGGAGTCCTCTAGCTAACTATGGCTACACCTTC,CAWSPLANYGYTF
TRBD2,TRBJ2-3,-,TRBV5-4,TGTGCCAGCAGCCCCGGGACTAGCCCTACTAACCCTTCCTTT,CASSPGTSPTNPSF
-,TRBJ2-1,once,TRBV19,TGTGCCACCAGATGGGGGGTGAGTGAGCAGTTCTTC,CATRWGVSEQFF
-,TRBJ2-3,-,TRBV27,TGTGCCATTCGAGGGCATGCAGATACGCAGTATTTT,CAIRGHADTQYF
-,TRBJ2-2,-,TRBV28,TGTGCCAGCAGGTACGGGGTCGGGAAGACCGGGGAGCTGTTTTTT,CASRYGVGKTGELFF
TRBD1,TRBJ1-5,-,TRBV6-5,TGTGCCAGCAGTTACTCTAGGGACAGTAGCAATCAGCCCCAGCATTTT,CASSYSRDSSNQPQHF
TRBD1,TRBJ2-7,-,TRBV27,TGTGCCAGCGGGACAGAAGCTCCCTACGAGCAGTACTTC,CASGTEAPYEQYF
-,TRBJ1-3,few,TRBV5-6,TGTGCCAGCAGCTTGGAACGGGTTGGAAACACCATATATTTT,CASSLERVGNTIYF
-,TRBJ1-2,-,TRBV5-5,TGTGCCAGCAGCCTGGAAGGGGACTATGGCTACACCTTC,CASSLEGDYGYTF
-,TRBJ1-1,-,TRBV19,TGTGCCAGTAGTACAATACCGAGAGTCGATGAAGCTTTCTTT,CASSTIPRVDEAFF
-,TRBJ1-4,-,TRBV2,TGTGCCAGCAGTGTAGCGGGGGGTGCAACTAATGAAAAACTGTTTTTT,CASSVAGGATNEKLFF
TRBD2,TRBJ2-5,few,TRBV5-8,TGTGCCAGCACCCGTAGGATCGGGGGGAACGTGGAGACCCAGTACTTC,CASTRRIGGNVETQYF
TRBD1,TRBJ2-7,-,TRBV18,TGTGCCAGCTCACCGGGACAGACCTACGAGCAGTACTTC,CASSPGQTYEQYF
TRBD2,TRBJ2-1,-,TRBV5-1,TGCGCCAGCAGCTTGTCTAGCGGCTCCTACAATGAGCAGTTCTTC,CASSLSSGSYNEQFF
-,TRBJ1-2,once,TRBV28,TGTGCCAGCAGCAAGGACACCAAAGGGTATGGCTACACCTTC,CASSKDTKGYGYTF
-,TRBJ1-4,-,TRBV6-1,TGTGCCAGCAGTGAAGGCTCCGTATTATGGCGGTCTAATGAAAAACTGTTTTTT,CASSEGSVLWRSNEKLFF
TRBD2,TRBJ2-5,-,TRBV30,TGTGCCTGGAGTCCCACAGGCGGGGGGGAGACCCAGTACTTC,CAWSPTGGGETQYF
-,TRBJ2-1,-,TRBV6-5,TGTGCCAGCAGTTACGGGGGGGGCCCTTACAATGAGCAGTTCTTC,CASSYGGGPYNEQFF
-,TRBJ1-6,once,TRBV6-2/TRBV6-3,TGTGCCAGCAGTCCCCGACCAGGGGATTCACCCCTCCACTTT,CASSPRPGDSPLHF
TRBD1,TRBJ2-7,-,TRBV9,TGTGCCAGCAGCGTCCATGGGACAGGGGGCTCCTACGAGCAGTACTTC,CASSVHGTGGSYEQYF
-,TRBJ1-5,once,TRBV5-1,TGCGCCAGCAGCTTGGCCGGGGTCGCTGGGGAGCCCCAGCATTTT,CASSLAGVAGEPQHF
TRBD2,TRBJ2-1,-,TRBV10-2,TGCGCCAGCAGTGAAGGACTAGCGGGAGGGAATGAGCAGTTCTTC,CASSEGLAGGNEQFF
-,TRBJ2-2,-,TRBV6-5,TGTGCCAGCAGTTACCGTCCGGAGGGGACCGGGGAGCTGTTTTTT,CASSYRPEGTGELFF
-,TRBJ1-3,-,TRBV7-8,TGTGCCAGCAGCTTAGAGAGGGCCGGAAACACCATATATTTT,CASSLERAGNTIYF